This TCR beta chain was found in a study of cytomegalovirus exposure and HLA in healthy donors. CDR1 and CDR2 (germline): MNHEY, SVGAGI. V lost 6 bases, J lost 4 bases, and 4 bases stayed unmatched. There are 15 residues in the CDR3. Study results and caveats: Indistinguishable V segments, including TRBV6-2 and TRBV6-3, were excluded.

The primer mix had 60 Vbeta and 13 Jbeta primers. Clones were read by immunoSEQ multiplex PCR, and TCRdb kept only the in-frame ones, dropping some. The sample holds some 180,000 clones; just over 75% are singletons and the top ten take roughly 1.5%. For this clone: The target antigen is unknown.

The receptor was isolated from a man between 18 and 35 years old in good health and CMV-seronegative. The V gene is TRBV6-5, the J gene TRBJ1-6, with 9 bases that match TRBD1. The source material was PBMCs. This CDR3 reads CASRTDRGYNSPLHF. The CDR3, as DNA: TGTGCCAGCAGGACTGACAGGGGGTATAATTCACCCCTCCACTTT.